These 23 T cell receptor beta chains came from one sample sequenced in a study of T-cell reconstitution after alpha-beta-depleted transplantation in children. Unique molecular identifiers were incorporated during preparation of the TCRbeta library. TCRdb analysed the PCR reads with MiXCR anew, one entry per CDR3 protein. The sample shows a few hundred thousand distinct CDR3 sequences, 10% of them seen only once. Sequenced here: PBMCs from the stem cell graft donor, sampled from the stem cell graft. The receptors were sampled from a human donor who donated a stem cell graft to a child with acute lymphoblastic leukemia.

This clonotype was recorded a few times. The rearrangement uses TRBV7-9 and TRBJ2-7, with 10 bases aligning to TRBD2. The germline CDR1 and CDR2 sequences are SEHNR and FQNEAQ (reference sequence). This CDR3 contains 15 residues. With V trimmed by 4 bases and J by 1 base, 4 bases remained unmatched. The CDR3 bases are TGTGCCAGCAGCTCGGATAGCGGGAGGTCCTACGAGCAGTACTTC. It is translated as CASSSDSGRSYEQYF.

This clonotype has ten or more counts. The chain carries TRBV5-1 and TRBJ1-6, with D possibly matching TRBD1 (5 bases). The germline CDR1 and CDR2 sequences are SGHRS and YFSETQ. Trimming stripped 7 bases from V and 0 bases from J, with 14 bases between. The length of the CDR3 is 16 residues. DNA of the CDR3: TGCGCCAGCTCTAGAACAGGAGACTCCTATAATTCACCCCTCCACTTT. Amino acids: CASSRTGDSYNSPLHF.

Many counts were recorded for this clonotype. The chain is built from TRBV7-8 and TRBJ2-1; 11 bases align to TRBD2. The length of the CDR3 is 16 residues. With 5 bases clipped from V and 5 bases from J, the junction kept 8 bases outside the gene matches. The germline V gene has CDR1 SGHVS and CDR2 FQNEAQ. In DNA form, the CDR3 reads TGTGCCAGCAGCGCAACCGGGACTAGCGGAAACAATGAGCAGTTCTTC. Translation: CASSATGTSGNNEQFF.

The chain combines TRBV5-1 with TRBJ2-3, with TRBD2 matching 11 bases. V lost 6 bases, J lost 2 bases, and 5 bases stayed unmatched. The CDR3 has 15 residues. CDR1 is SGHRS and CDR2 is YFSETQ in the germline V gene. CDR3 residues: CASTASGRTTDTQYF. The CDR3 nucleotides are TGCGCCAGCACCGCTAGCGGGAGGACCACAGATACGCAGTATTTT.

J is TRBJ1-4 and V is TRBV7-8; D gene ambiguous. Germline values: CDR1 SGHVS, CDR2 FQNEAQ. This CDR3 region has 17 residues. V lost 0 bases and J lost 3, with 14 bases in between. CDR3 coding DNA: TGTGCCAGCAGCTTAGCAGACGTCCCGTTACCTAATGAAAAACTGTTTTTT. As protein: CASSLADVPLPNEKLFF.

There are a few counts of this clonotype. CDR3 amino acids: CASSQDGTSGRDTQYF. CDR3 bases: TGCGCCAGCAGCCAAGATGGGACCTCCGGCAGGGATACGCAGTATTTT. The chain combines TRBV4-3 with TRBJ2-3; D possibly uses TRBD1 or TRBD2 (5 bases each). Germline CDR1 and CDR2: LGHNA and YSLEER. Deletions cut 0 bases from V and 6 bases from J, with 16 bases between. This CDR3 region has 16 residues.

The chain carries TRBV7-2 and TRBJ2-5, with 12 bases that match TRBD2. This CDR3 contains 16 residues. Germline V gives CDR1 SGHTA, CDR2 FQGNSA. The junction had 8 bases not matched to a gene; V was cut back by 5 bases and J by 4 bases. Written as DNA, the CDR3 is TGTGCCAGCAGCCGTATGACTAGCGGGAGCCTAGAGACCCAGTACTTC. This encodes CASSRMTSGSLETQYF.

CDR3 DNA: TGCGCCAGTTCCGGGCAAAGCTCCTACAATGAGCAGTTCTTC. Encoded protein: CASSGQSSYNEQFF. This rearrangement joins TRBV4-1 to TRBJ2-1, with D hard to call. Trimming removed 9 bases from V and 0 bases from J, with 12 bases in between. This CDR3 is built from 14 residues. Germline CDR1 and CDR2: MGHRA and YSYEKL.

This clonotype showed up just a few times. DNA for the CDR3: TGTGCCAGCAGCCAAGGAGGAGGGCTCGGGGAGACCCAGTACTTC. It encodes CASSQGGGLGETQYF. V gene TRBV3-1 combines with J gene TRBJ2-5; D possibly corresponds to TRBD2 (6 bases). V gave up 1 base and J gave up 5 bases, with 14 bases separating them. Germline CDR1 LGHDT, CDR2 YNNKEL (reference sequence). CDR3 length equals 15 residues.

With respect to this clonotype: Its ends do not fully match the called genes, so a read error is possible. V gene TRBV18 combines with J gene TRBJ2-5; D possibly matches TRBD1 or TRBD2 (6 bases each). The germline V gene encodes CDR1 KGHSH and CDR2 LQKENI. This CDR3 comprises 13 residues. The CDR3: CASAPGAQETQYF. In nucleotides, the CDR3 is TGTGCCAGCGCACCGGGGGCCCAAGAGACCCAGTACTTC.

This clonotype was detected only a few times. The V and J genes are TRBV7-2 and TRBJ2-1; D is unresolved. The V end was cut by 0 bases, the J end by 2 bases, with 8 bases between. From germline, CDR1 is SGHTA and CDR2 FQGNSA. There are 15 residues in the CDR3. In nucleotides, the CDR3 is TGTGCCAGCAGCTTAGCTACGACAACCTACAATGAGCAGTTCTTC. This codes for CASSLATTTYNEQFF.

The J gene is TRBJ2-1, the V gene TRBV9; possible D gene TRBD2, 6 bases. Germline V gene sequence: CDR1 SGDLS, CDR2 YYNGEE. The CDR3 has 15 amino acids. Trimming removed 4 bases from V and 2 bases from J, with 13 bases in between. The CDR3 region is CASSRAGTPYNEQFF. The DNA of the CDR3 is TGTGCCAGCAGCAGAGCGGGCACCCCCTACAATGAGCAGTTCTTC.

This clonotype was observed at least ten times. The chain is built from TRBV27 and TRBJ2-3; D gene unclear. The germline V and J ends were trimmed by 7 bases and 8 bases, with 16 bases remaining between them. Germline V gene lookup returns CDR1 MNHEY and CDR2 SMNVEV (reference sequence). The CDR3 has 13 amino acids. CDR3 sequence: CASIWIASATQYF. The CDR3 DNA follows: TGTGCCAGCATCTGGATAGCCTCGGCTACGCAGTATTTT.

The CDR3 bases are TGTGCCAGCAGCCCGACAGGGCTCACTGGAAACACCATATATTTT. It yields the protein CASSPTGLTGNTIYF. V usage is TRBV3-1 and J usage is TRBJ1-3, with 7 positions matching TRBD1. Germline V gives CDR1 LGHDT, CDR2 YNNKEL (reference sequence). Trimming at V came to 4 bases and at J to 2 bases, leaving 5 bases not matched to a gene. The CDR3 consists of 15 residues. The variable domain in full, with the rest retrieved from reference TRBV3-1 and TRBJ1-3, is DTAVSQTPKYLVTQMGNDKSIKCEQNLGHDTMYWYKQDSKKFLKIMFSYNNKELIINETVPNRFSPKSPDKAHLNLHINSLELGDSAVYFCASSPTGLTGNTIYFGEGSWLTVV.

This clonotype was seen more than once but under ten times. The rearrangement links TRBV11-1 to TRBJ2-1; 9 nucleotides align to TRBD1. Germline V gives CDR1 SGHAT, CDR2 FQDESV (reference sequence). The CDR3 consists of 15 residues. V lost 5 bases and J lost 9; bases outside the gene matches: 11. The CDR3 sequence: CASSPDRGDGGEQFF. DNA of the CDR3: TGTGCCAGCAGCCCGGACAGGGGAGATGGGGGTGAGCAGTTCTTC.

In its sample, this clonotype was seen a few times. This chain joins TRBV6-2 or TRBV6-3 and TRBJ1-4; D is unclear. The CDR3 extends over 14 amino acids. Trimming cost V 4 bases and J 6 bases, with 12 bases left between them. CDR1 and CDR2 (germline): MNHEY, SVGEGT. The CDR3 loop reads CASSLSTSYEKLFF. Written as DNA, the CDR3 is TGTGCCAGCAGTTTATCGACTTCCTATGAAAAACTGTTTTTT.

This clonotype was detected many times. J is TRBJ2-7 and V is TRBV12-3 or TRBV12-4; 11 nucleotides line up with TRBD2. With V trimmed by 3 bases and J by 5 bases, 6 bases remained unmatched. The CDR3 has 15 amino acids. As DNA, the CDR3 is TGTGCCAGCAGTTTGCGGCTAGCGGGGGGAAACGAGCAGTACTTC. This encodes CASSLRLAGGNEQYF.

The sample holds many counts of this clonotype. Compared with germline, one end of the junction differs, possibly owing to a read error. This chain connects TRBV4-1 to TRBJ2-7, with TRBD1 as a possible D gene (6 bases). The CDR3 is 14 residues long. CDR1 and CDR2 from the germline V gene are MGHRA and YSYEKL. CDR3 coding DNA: TGTGCCAGCTCACCATCCGACAGGTCCTACGAGCAGTACTTC. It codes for CASSPSDRSYEQYF.

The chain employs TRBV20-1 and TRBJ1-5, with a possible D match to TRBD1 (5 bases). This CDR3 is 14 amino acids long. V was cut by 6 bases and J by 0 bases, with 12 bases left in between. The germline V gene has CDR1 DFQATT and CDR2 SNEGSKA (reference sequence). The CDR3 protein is CSAIGDTSNQPQHF. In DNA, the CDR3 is TGCAGTGCAATAGGGGATACTAGCAATCAGCCCCAGCATTTT.

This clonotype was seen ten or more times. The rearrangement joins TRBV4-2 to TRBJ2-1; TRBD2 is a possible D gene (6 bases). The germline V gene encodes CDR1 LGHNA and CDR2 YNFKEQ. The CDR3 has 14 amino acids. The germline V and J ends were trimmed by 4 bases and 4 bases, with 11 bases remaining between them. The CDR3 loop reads CASSPSREYNEQFF. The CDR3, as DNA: TGTGCCAGCAGCCCTAGTCGGGAGTACAATGAGCAGTTCTTC.

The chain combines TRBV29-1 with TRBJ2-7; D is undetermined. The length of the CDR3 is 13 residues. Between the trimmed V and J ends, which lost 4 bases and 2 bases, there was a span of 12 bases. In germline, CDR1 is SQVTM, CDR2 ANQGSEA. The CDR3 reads CSVVESTPYEQYF. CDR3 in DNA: TGCAGCGTTGTCGAGTCGACCCCCTACGAGCAGTACTTC.

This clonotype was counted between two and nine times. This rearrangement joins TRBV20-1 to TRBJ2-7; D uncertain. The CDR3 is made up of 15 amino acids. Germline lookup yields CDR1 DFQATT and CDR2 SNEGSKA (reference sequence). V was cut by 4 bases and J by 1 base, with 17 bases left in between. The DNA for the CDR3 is TGCAGTGCTACCCAGCAGGAGTTCCCGTCCTACGAGCAGTACTTC. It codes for CSATQQEFPSYEQYF.

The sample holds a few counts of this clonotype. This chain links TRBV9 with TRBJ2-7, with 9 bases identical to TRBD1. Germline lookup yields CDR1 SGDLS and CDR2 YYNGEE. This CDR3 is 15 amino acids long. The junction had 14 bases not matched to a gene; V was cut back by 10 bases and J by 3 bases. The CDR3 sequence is CAVSPEGDRDYEQYF. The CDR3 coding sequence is TGTGCCGTCAGTCCTGAGGGGGACAGGGACTACGAGCAGTACTTC. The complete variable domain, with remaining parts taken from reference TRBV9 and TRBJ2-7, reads DSGVTQTPKHLITATGQRVTLRCSPRSGDLSVYWYQQSLDQGLQFLIQYYNGEERAKGNILERFSAQQFPDLHSELNLSSLELGDSALYFCAVSPEGDRDYEQYFGPGTRLTVT.